Listed below are T cell receptor beta chains from one sample, sequenced in a study of early T cells in non-severe SARS-CoV-2 infection. TCRdb re-called the 5' RACE reads with MiXCR, one entry per CDR3 protein. The repertoire includes fewer than 40,000 distinct CDR3 sequences, under 7% of them detected once, and about a fifth sits in the top ten. Sequencing was done on a sample of whole blood. The receptor set was obtained from an adult who was a healthcare worker with PCR-confirmed SARS-CoV-2 infection or an uninfected control (not recorded which). Both conserved end residues are part of each CDR3. D genes are given only for firm matches. Rows may omit the clone size; those that give it use once, few, many or a size class.

d_call	v_call	clone_size	j_call	cdr3_aa	cdr3_nt
-	TRBV28	-	TRBJ2-1	CASKAGGSYNEQFF	TGTGCCAGCAAAGCCGGCGGGTCCTACAATGAGCAGTTCTTC
-	TRBV10-3	-	TRBJ2-7	CAIRSGEGAGEQYF	TGTGCCATCAGATCTGGGGAGGGGGCTGGGGAGCAGTACTTC
-	TRBV29-1	many	TRBJ1-1	CSVIRGTGTEAFF	TGCAGCGTGATCAGGGGAACCGGGACTGAAGCTTTCTTT
-	TRBV28	many	TRBJ1-3	CASSFQGGTGNTIYF	TGTGCCAGCAGTTTCCAGGGAGGCACTGGAAACACCATATATTTT
TRBD2	TRBV5-1	many	TRBJ2-1	CASSSTSGSRNEQFF	TGCGCCAGCAGCTCGACTAGCGGGAGCAGAAATGAGCAGTTCTTC
TRBD1	TRBV11-3	-	TRBJ2-7	CASTMDRGEGEQYF	TGTGCCAGCACTATGGACAGGGGAGAAGGCGAGCAGTACTTC
-	TRBV5-1	-	TRBJ2-5	CASSLSGGVGTQETQYF	TGCGCCAGCAGCTTAAGTGGTGGTGTGGGCACCCAAGAGACCCAGTACTTC
TRBD1	TRBV11-2	few	TRBJ2-7	CASRLTGTGIHEQYF	TGTGCCAGCCGTCTGACCGGGACAGGTATCCACGAGCAGTACTTC
TRBD1	TRBV30	-	TRBJ1-1	CAWSNRGNTEAFF	TGTGCCTGGAGTAACAGGGGGAACACTGAAGCTTTCTTT
TRBD2	TRBV10-2	many	TRBJ2-3	CASSPARLAGGPSDTQYF	TGCGCCAGCAGCCCCGCTAGACTAGCGGGAGGGCCGTCAGATACGCAGTATTTT
-	TRBV20-1	-	TRBJ2-3	CSARKSYRGDTQYF	TGCAGTGCTAGAAAGTCCTACCGAGGAGATACGCAGTATTTT
-	TRBV28	-	TRBJ1-2	CASSLTGDGYTF	TGTGCCAGCAGCCTGACGGGAGATGGCTACACCTTC
TRBD1	TRBV6-2/TRBV6-3	many	TRBJ2-2	CASSYSISPESPGQDTGELFF	TGTGCCAGCAGTTACTCGATTTCACCCGAGTCCCCAGGACAGGACACCGGGGAGCTGTTTTTT
-	TRBV6-5	many	TRBJ1-2	CASRPAGTQFMYGYTF	TGTGCCAGCAGGCCCGCCGGGACCCAGTTTATGTATGGCTACACCTTC
TRBD1	TRBV6-2/TRBV6-3	-	TRBJ2-7	CASSRDSSYKQYF	TGTGCCAGCAGTCGGGACAGCTCCTACAAGCAGTACTTC